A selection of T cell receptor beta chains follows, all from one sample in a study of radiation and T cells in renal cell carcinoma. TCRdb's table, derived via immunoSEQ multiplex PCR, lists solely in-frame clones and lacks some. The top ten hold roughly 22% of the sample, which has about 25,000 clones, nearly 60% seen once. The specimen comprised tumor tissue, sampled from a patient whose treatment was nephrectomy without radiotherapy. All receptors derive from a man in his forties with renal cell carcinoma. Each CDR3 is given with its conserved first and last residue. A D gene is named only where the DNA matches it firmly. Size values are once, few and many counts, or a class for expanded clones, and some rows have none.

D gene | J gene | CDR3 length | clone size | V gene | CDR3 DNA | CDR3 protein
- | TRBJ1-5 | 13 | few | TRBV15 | TGTGCCACCAGCAGAGATCGGGTTCAGCCCCAGCATTTT | CATSRDRVQPQHF
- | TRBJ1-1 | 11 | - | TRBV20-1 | TGCAGTGCTAGGGGTTTCACTGAAGCTTTCTTT | CSARGFTEAFF
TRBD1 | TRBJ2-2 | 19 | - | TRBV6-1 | TGTGCCAGCAGTGTGTCGGGGAGACAGGGGACCCTGAACACCGGGGAGCTGTTTTTT | CASSVSGRQGTLNTGELFF
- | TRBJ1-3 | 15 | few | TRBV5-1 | TGCGCCAGCAGCACCGATACAGGATCTGGAAACACCATATATTTT | CASSTDTGSGNTIYF
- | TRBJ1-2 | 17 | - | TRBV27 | TGTGCCAGCAGTTCATCGACAGAGCTAGCAGCTAACTATGGCTACACCTTC | CASSSSTELAANYGYTF
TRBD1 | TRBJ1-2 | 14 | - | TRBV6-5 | TGTGCCAGCAGTTACTCCGACAGGGCAAATGGCTACACCTTC | CASSYSDRANGYTF
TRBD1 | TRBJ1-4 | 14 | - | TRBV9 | TGTGCCAGCAGCGTGGGACAGAATAATGAAAAACTGTTTTTT | CASSVGQNNEKLFF
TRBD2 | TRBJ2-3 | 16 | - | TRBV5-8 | TGTGCCAGCAGCAGGGGGACTAGCGGGTTGGGAGATACGCAGTATTTT | CASSRGTSGLGDTQYF
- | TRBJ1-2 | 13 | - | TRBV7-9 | TGTGCCAGCAGCCGTGGACGGGAATATGGCTACACCTTC | CASSRGREYGYTF
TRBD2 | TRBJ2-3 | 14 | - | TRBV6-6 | TGTGCCAGCAGTCGGACTAGCGTGGCAGATACGCAGTATTTT | CASSRTSVADTQYF
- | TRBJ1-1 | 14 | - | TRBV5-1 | TGCGCCAGCAGCATTACATCTGGGAACACTGAAGCTTTCTTT | CASSITSGNTEAFF
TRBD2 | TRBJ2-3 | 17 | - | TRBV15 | TGTGCCACCAGCAGAGTCCCCCTAGCGGCCTACACAGATACGCAGTATTTT | CATSRVPLAAYTDTQYF
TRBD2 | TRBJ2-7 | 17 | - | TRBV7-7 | TGTGCTAGCAGCCGGACGCCGGGACTAGCGGGATTAAACGAGCAGTACTTC | CASSRTPGLAGLNEQYF
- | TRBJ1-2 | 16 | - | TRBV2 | TGTGCCAGCAGTGAGGGGAGGAGTCTTGCTAACTATGGCTACACCTTC | CASSEGRSLANYGYTF
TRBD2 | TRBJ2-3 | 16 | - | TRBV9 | TGTGCCAGCAGCGTAGCTAGCGGGACTTACACAGATACGCAGTATTTT | CASSVASGTYTDTQYF
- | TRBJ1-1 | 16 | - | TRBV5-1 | TGCGCCAGCAGCTCATCCGGACGGACTGGGTACACTGAAGCTTTCTTT | CASSSSGRTGYTEAFF
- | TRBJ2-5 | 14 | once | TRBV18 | TGTGCCAGCTCACCACTCGGACAGCAAGAGACCCAGTACTTC | CASSPLGQQETQYF
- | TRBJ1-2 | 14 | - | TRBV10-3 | TGTGCCATCAGTGAGGGCGGGGCTTACTATGGCTACACCTTC | CAISEGGAYYGYTF
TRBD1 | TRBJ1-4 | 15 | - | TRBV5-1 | TGCGCCAGCAGCCAGACAGGGAGGGAGGATGAAAAACTGTTTTTT | CASSQTGREDEKLFF
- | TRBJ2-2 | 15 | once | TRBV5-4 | TGTGCCAGCAGCCCCTTAGGAGGGAACACCGGGGAGCTGTTTTTT | CASSPLGGNTGELFF
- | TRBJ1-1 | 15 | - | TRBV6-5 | TGTGCCAGCACCGTCTCCAGAAAGTATGGCACTGAAGCTTTCTTT | CASTVSRKYGTEAFF
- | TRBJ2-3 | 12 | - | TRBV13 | TGTGCCAGCAGCGGAGGGGGAGATACGCAGTATTTT | CASSGGGDTQYF
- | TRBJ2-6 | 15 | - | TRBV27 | TGTGCCAGCAGTCCATGGGGCTCTGGGGCCAACGTCCTGACTTTC | CASSPWGSGANVLTF
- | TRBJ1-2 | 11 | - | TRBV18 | TGTGCCAGCTCACCGGGGGATGGCTACACCTTC | CASSPGDGYTF
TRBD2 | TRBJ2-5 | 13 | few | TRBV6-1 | TGTGCCAGCAGTGTTAGCGGGAGGGAGACCCAGTACTTC | CASSVSGRETQYF
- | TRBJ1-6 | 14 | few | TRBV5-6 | TGTGCCAGCAGCTTGGGGACAGAGAATTCACCCCTCCACTTT | CASSLGTENSPLHF
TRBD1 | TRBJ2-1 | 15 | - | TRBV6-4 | TGTGCCAGCAGTGGAACCGGGACAGGGATGGGGGAGCAGTTCTTC | CASSGTGTGMGEQFF
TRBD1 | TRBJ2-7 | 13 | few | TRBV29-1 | TGCAGCGTTTGGGACAGGGCTGGGTACGAGCAGTACTTC | CSVWDRAGYEQYF
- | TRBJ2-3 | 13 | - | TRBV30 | TGTGCCTGGGGGGCAGGGCAAGGGAATACGCAGTATTTT | CAWGAGQGNTQYF
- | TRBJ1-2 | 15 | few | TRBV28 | TGTGCCAGCAGCTCAATCCATGGGGGGAACTATGGCTACACCTTC | CASSSIHGGNYGYTF
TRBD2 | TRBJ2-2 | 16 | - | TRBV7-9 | TGTGCCAGCAGCTCCGAGGGAGGAGGGAGCGGGGGAGAGCTGTTTTTT | CASSSEGGGSGGELFF
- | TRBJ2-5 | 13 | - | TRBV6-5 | TGTGCCAGCAGTTACACCGGCACCGCGACCCAGTACTTC | CASSYTGTATQYF
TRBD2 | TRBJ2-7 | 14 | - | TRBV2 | TGTGCCAGCAGAGAGAGGACTAGCGGGAGTGCGCAGTACTTC | CASRERTSGSAQYF
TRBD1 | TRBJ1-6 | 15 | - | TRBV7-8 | TGTGCCAGCAGCTTCCTTAAGACAGGGGGTAACACCCTCCACTTT | CASSFLKTGGNTLHF
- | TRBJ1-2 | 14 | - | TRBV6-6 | TGTGCCAGCAGTCCGGCCCGGAGCCGCTATGGCTACACCTTC | CASSPARSRYGYTF
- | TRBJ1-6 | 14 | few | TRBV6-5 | TGTGCCAGCAGTTACTCGAGACAGAATTCACCCCTCCACTTT | CASSYSRQNSPLHF
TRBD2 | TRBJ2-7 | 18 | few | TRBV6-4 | TGTGCCAGCAGTGACAAGGGGACTAGCGGGAGGAGCTCCTACGAGCAGTACTTC | CASSDKGTSGRSSYEQYF
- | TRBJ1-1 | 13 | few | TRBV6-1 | TGTGCCAGCATCCTAGGACATTGGACTGAAGCTTTCTTT | CASILGHWTEAFF
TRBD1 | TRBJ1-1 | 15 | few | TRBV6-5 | TGTGCCAGCAGTCAGAGCGAACAGGGGAGGACTGAAGCTTTCTTT | CASSQSEQGRTEAFF
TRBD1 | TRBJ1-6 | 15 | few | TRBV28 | TGTGCCAGCAGATCACAGGGGGCCCATAATTCACCCCTCCACTTT | CASRSQGAHNSPLHF